This T cell receptor beta chain was captured in a study of blood T cell repertoires in COVID-19. This clone was seen only a few times. Clones were read by immunoSEQ multiplex PCR, and TCRdb kept only the in-frame ones, dropping some. The table shows approximately 110,000 clones, with about 78% occurring only once. Trimming at V came to 2 bases and at J to 4 bases, leaving 3 bases not matched to a gene. The CDR3 contains 14 residues. Germline CDR1 LGHDT, CDR2 YNNKEL (reference sequence). Specimen: peripheral blood. The chain links TRBV3-1 (or the pseudogene TRBV3-2) to TRBJ2-7; TRBD1 aligns across 9 bases. This TCR was sampled from a human donor in a cohort sampled during active or convalescent COVID-19. CDR3 sequence (DNA): TGTGCCAGCAGCCAAACAGGGGGCAAGTACGAGCAGTACTTC. Amino acid sequence: CASSQTGGKYEQYF.